One sample yielded the 12 T cell receptor beta chains listed below, sequenced in a study of blood T cell repertoires in COVID-19. The table came from immunoSEQ multiplex PCR; TCRdb's copy has only in-frame clones and leaves some out. The sample records fewer than 300,000 clones, approximately 82% being singletons. Source material: peripheral blood. These receptors all come from a woman between 65 and 79 years old with active or convalescent COVID-19.

The rearrangement uses TRBV5-4 and TRBJ2-2, with D perhaps TRBD2 (6 bases). Per the germline V gene, CDR1 is SGHNT and CDR2 is YYREEE (reference sequence). Trimming took 0 bases from V and 7 from J, leaving 10 bases between them. The CDR3 contains 14 residues. This CDR3 is CASSLGLARGELFF. CDR3 coding DNA: TGTGCCAGCAGCTTGGGGCTAGCGCGCGGGGAGCTGTTTTTT.

V usage is TRBV5-1 and J usage is TRBJ2-5, with 14 bases identical to TRBD2. The ends lost 3 bases at V and 5 bases at J; junction bases unmatched: 6. This CDR3 contains 16 residues. Germline V lookup: CDR1 SGHRS, CDR2 YFSETQ. CDR3 in amino acids: CASSWGTSGGQETQYF. CDR3 coding DNA: TGCGCCAGCAGCTGGGGGACTAGCGGGGGACAGGAGACCCAGTACTTC.

This chain connects TRBV2 to TRBJ2-2; maybe TRBD1 (6 bases). Trimming left V 6 bases short and J 4 bases short, with 12 bases between. The CDR3 length is 14 residues. The germline gives CDR1 SNHLY, CDR2 FYNNEI. DNA for the CDR3: TGTGCCAGCAGGGACAGAAGTCTCACCGGGGAGCTGTTTTTT. Translating gives CASRDRSLTGELFF. The full variable domain, its missing parts supplied by reference TRBV2 and TRBJ2-2, is EPEVTQTPSHQVTQMGQEVILRCVPISNHLYFYWYRQILGQKVEFLVSFYNNEISEKSEIFDDQFSVERPDGSNFTLKIRSTKLEDSAMYFCASRDRSLTGELFFGEGSRLTVL.

This clone turned up a few times. The chain couples TRBV18 to TRBJ1-5, with D possibly matching TRBD1 (6 bases). Trimming removed 5 bases from V and 0 bases from J, with 11 bases in between. Per germline, CDR1 KGHSH and CDR2 LQKENI. This CDR3 spans 15 amino acids. CDR3 loop: CASSGQSYSNQPQHF. The CDR3 DNA follows: TGTGCCAGCTCAGGACAGTCCTATAGCAATCAGCCCCAGCATTTT.

The CDR3 reads CASSASLNSPLHF. CDR3 nucleotides: TGTGCCAGCAGCGCAAGCCTGAATTCACCCCTCCACTTT. The chain has TRBV5-6 and TRBJ1-6; D remains unclear. V was shortened by 4 bases and J by 7 bases, with 9 bases between the two germline ends. The CDR3 extends over 13 amino acids. Germline CDR1 SGHDT, CDR2 YYEEEE.

The chain's CDR3 is CASSFPGQGERGNQPQHF. Here the CDR3 DNA reads TGTGCCAGCAGTTTTCCCGGACAGGGGGAACGGGGCAATCAGCCCCAGCATTTT. The genes are TRBV28 and TRBJ1-5; 10 bases line up with TRBD1. The CDR3 is 18 residues long. With V trimmed by 3 bases and J by 2 bases, 10 bases remained unmatched. The germline CDR1 and CDR2 sequences are MDHEN and SYDVKM.

V usage is TRBV27 and J usage is TRBJ1-5, with TRBD1 matching 12 bases. The CDR3 consists of 15 residues. The ends lost 5 bases at V and 5 bases at J; junction bases unmatched: 4. Germline values: CDR1 MNHEY, CDR2 SMNVEV (reference sequence). The CDR3 nucleotides read TGTGCCAGCAGTGGAGGGACAGGGGGCGATCAGCCCCAGCATTTT. It is translated as CASSGGTGGDQPQHF.

The chain carries TRBV4-2 and TRBJ1-4, with a tentative D call TRBD1 (6 bases). Trimming removed 3 bases at V and 3 bases at J, with 17 bases between. The CDR3 is 17 amino acids. Germline V gene data show CDR1 as LGHNA and CDR2 as YNFKEQ. CDR3 DNA: TGTGCCAGCAGCCATGGGATACAGGGCGGGTCTAATGAAAAACTGTTTTTT. Amino acids: CASSHGIQGGSNEKLFF.

This chain connects TRBV5-4 to TRBJ2-1; the match to TRBD1 covers 11 bases. Germline V lookup: CDR1 SGHNT, CDR2 YYREEE (reference sequence). Germline trimming cut 4 bases from V and 5 bases from J; bases unmatched to any gene: 8. The CDR3 is made up of 16 amino acids. The CDR3 sequence is CASSRPGTGGNNEQFF. Written as DNA, the CDR3 is TGTGCCAGCAGCCGCCCCGGGACAGGGGGAAACAATGAGCAGTTCTTC.

The V gene is TRBV28, the J gene TRBJ1-3, with 10 bases lining up with TRBD1. This CDR3 has 17 amino acids. V shed 2 bases, J shed 3 bases, and the junction held 7 bases outside the gene matches. Germline V lookup: CDR1 MDHEN, CDR2 SYDVKM. The DNA for the CDR3 is TGTGCCAGCAGTTTAGGTCCTGACAGGGGGCATGGAAACACCATATATTTT. The encoded protein is CASSLGPDRGHGNTIYF.

This clone was counted between two and nine times. The CDR3 DNA reads TGCGCCAGCAGCCTAGGAGCGGGATCCTACGAGCAGTACTTC. Its translation is CASSLGAGSYEQYF. This sequence joins TRBV4-1 and TRBJ2-7; TRBD2 matches at 7 bases. Per the germline V gene, CDR1 is MGHRA and CDR2 is YSYEKL. This CDR3 is 14 amino acids long. J was trimmed by 1 base and V by 4 bases; bases with no gene match: 4.

The rearrangement links TRBV5-8 to TRBJ1-5; tentatively, D is TRBD1 (5 bases). The CDR3 extends over 17 amino acids. Trimming cost V 3 bases and J 3 bases, with 19 bases left between them. Germline CDR1 SGHTS, CDR2 YDEGEE. The CDR3 region has the DNA TGTGCCAGCAGCTCCAGGACGCTAGGGGTAGCCAATCAGCCCCAGCATTTT. Protein product: CASSSRTLGVANQPQHF.